The present entry profiles one TCR beta chain with its context. This sample was taken from a study of T cells after posttransplantation cyclophosphamide. TCRdb keeps only in-frame clones here, not all; method: immunoSEQ multiplex PCR. The repertoire holds about 6,000 clones, with roughly 98% as singletons. The material sequenced was memory CD4+ T cells sorted from PBMCs. This TCR was sampled from a man between 40 and 49 years old in good health, CMV-negative, and a related stem cell transplant donor.

The CDR3 is CASSSPGLAVGNEQFF. The CDR3 DNA sequence: TGTGCCAGTAGTTCCCCGGGACTAGCGGTGGGAAATGAGCAGTTCTTC. The chain joins TRBV19 to TRBJ2-1, with 11 bases lining up with TRBD2. CDR1 and CDR2 (germline): LNHDA, SQIVND (reference sequence). There are 16 residues in the CDR3. With V trimmed by 5 bases and J by 7 bases, 10 bases remained unmatched. Looking up the rest from reference TRBV19 and TRBJ2-1 gives the full variable domain: DGGITQSPKYLFRKEGQNVTLSCEQNLNHDAMYWYRQDPGQGLRLIYYSQIVNDFQKGDIAEGYSVSREKKESFPLTVTSAQKNPTAFYLCASSSPGLAVGNEQFFGPGTRLTVL.